What follows is one T cell receptor beta chain and its context. Its cognate antigen is unknown. The data are from a study of OX40 agonist ivuxolimab in advanced cancers. From germline, CDR1 is SGHTA and CDR2 FQGNSA. The V end was cut by 5 bases, the J end by 7 bases, with 9 bases between. The CDR3 is 13 residues long. The study's findings and limits: In the expanded peripheral T cells, antigen specificity was never determined. In general, CD8+ T cells held more expanded clones than CD4+ did, on average. Dose levels from 0.1 to 3.0 mg/kg saw CD4+ and CD8+ blood T cells expand clonally by week 6.

Clones were sequenced by immunoSEQ multiplex PCR, and TCRdb holds only the in-frame ones, with some missing. The data show under 45,000 clones, 80% seen once. The sample consisted of CD4+ or CD8+ T cells sorted from blood, taken in a trial of the OX40 agonist ivuxolimab. The clonotype originates from an adult with an advanced solid tumor such as melanoma, head and neck, liver or kidney cancer. J is TRBJ1-6 and V is TRBV7-2, with unresolved D. The CDR3 protein is CASSVDGNSPLHF. The DNA for the CDR3 is TGTGCCAGCAGCGTGGACGGAAATTCACCCCTCCACTTT.